Each of the 15 T cell receptor beta chains below was sequenced from the same sample in a study of blood T cell repertoires in COVID-19. Profiling relied on immunoSEQ multiplex PCR, and the TCRdb table lists in-frame clones only, not all of them. The sample contains about 480,000 clones, approximately 88% of which appear only once. Sequenced sample: peripheral blood. All receptors derive from a woman aged 45-65 years with COVID-19, enrolled during active disease.

The chain is built from TRBV5-1 and TRBJ1-1; TRBD1 matches at 7 bases. V was clipped by 0 bases and J by 6 bases; unmatched bases: 5. The CDR3 spans 14 residues. CDR1 and CDR2 from the germline V gene are SGHRS and YFSETQ. This CDR3 is CASSLGVQGAEAFF. CDR3 DNA sequence: TGCGCCAGCAGCTTGGGTGTCCAGGGGGCTGAAGCTTTCTTT.

The chain couples TRBV3-1 (or the pseudogene TRBV3-2) to TRBJ2-7; 10 nucleotides align to TRBD1. The J segment lost 4 bases and the V segment lost 0 bases, leaving 3 bases of the junction unmatched. The CDR3 is 15 residues long. Germline V gene data show CDR1 as LGHDT and CDR2 as YNNKEL (reference sequence). The CDR3: CASSQDGTGVYEQYF. The CDR3 nucleotides are TGTGCCAGCAGCCAAGATGGGACAGGGGTGTACGAGCAGTACTTC.

This sequence joins TRBV5-6 and TRBJ2-7; D possibly corresponds to TRBD1 (7 bases). Germline lookup yields CDR1 SGHDT and CDR2 YYEEEE. Trimming removed 4 bases from V and 3 bases from J, with 17 bases in between. This CDR3 is built from 15 residues. Written as DNA, the CDR3 is TGTGCCAGCAGCCCAGGGGGGCAGGGAATCTACGAGCAGTACTTC. Translated: CASSPGGQGIYEQYF.

This chain connects TRBV5-1 to TRBJ1-1; D may be TRBD1 (6 bases). Per the germline V gene, CDR1 is SGHRS and CDR2 is YFSETQ. The CDR3 is made up of 17 amino acids. V was cut by 4 bases and J by 0 bases, with 19 bases left in between. This CDR3 reads CASSPDPLGALNTEAFF. The CDR3 nucleotides are TGCGCCAGCAGCCCGGACCCCTTGGGGGCCTTGAACACTGAAGCTTTCTTT.

V is TRBV30 and J is TRBJ2-2; 15 bases are shared with TRBD2. The CDR3 spans 14 residues. V lost 5 bases, J lost 6 bases, and 1 base stayed unmatched. Germline V gene sequence: CDR1 GTSNPN, CDR2 SVGIG (reference sequence). CDR3 region: CAWGTSGGPGELFF. The CDR3 nucleotides read TGTGCCTGGGGGACTAGCGGGGGGCCCGGGGAGCTGTTTTTT.

The V call is TRBV5-1, the J call TRBJ1-1, with unresolved D. The CDR3 extends over 13 amino acids. Looked up from germline, CDR1 is SGHRS and CDR2 is YFSETQ. Trimming pared 9 bases from V and 5 bases from J, leaving 17 bases between. The CDR3 nucleotides are TGCGCCACTCGGACGTTTGGGGAGACTGAAGCTTTCTTT. Protein product: CATRTFGETEAFF.

This chain joins TRBV3-1 (or the pseudogene TRBV3-2) and TRBJ2-1; tentative D call: TRBD2 (6 bases). The ends were cut back, 1 base at V and 3 bases at J, with 13 bases in the middle. The germline V gene has CDR1 LGHDT and CDR2 YNNKEL (reference sequence). The CDR3 sequence is 16 residues long. The CDR3, as DNA: TGTGCCAGCAGCCAAGGACGGACTAAGATCTACAATGAGCAGTTCTTC. Protein sequence: CASSQGRTKIYNEQFF.

This clone appeared a few times. This chain's CDR3 is CASTPGTGASYTF. CDR3 nucleotide sequence: TGTGCCAGCACCCCCGGGACAGGGGCCTCCTACACCTTC. This chain connects TRBV6-5 to TRBJ1-2; TRBD1 matches 10 bases. Trimming cost V 7 bases and J 10 bases; bases outside gene matches: 9. The CDR3 is 13 amino acids. The germline V gene encodes CDR1 MNHEY and CDR2 SVGAGI.

This sequence joins TRBV15 and TRBJ2-3; 8 bases map to TRBD2. This CDR3 contains 17 residues. The junction had 10 bases not matched to a gene; V was cut back by 3 bases and J by 2 bases. Germline V CDR1 and CDR2: LNHNV, YYDKDF (reference sequence). The CDR3 DNA reads as TGTGCCACCAGCAGCCGTCAGGGCGGGGGGTTCACAGATACGCAGTATTTT. Its translation: CATSSRQGGGFTDTQYF.

The chain couples TRBV18 to TRBJ1-1; 12 nucleotides align to TRBD1. Germline CDR1 is KGHSH and CDR2 is LQKENI. The CDR3 consists of 15 residues. V lost 3 bases and J lost 3; bases outside the gene matches: 2. CDR3 amino acids: CASSPGQGADTEAFF. In DNA, the CDR3 is TGTGCCAGCTCACCGGGACAGGGGGCTGACACTGAAGCTTTCTTT.

This clone showed up just once. Here the CDR3 DNA reads TGTGCCAGCAGCTTAGCAGGAGGTACGCAGTATTTT. Translation: CASSLAGGTQYF. The V gene is TRBV13, the J gene TRBJ2-3, with TRBD2 as a possible D gene (5 bases). The CDR3 extends over 12 amino acids. The germline V gene has CDR1 PRHDT and CDR2 FYEKMQ (reference sequence). V lost 1 base and J 8 bases, leaving 7 bases between the germline ends.

The chain links TRBV9 to TRBJ2-1, with TRBD2 as a possible D gene (5 bases). V lost 3 bases and J lost 7, with 11 bases in between. The CDR3 runs 13 residues. The germline CDR1 and CDR2 sequences are SGDLS and YYNGEE. The CDR3 spells CASSAGIGNEQFF. The CDR3 nucleotides read TGTGCCAGCAGCGCCGGGATAGGAAATGAGCAGTTCTTC.

The chain recombines TRBV5-1 with TRBJ2-1; TRBD1 matches at 7 bases. Trimming at V came to 4 bases and at J to 6 bases, leaving 10 bases not matched to a gene. The CDR3 runs 15 residues. Germline lookup yields CDR1 SGHRS and CDR2 YFSETQ. The CDR3 DNA reads TGCGCCAGCAGCCGCGTATCGGGACAGCTCAATGAGCAGTTCTTC. This encodes CASSRVSGQLNEQFF.

The chain has TRBV30 and TRBJ1-2; no clear D. Trimming left V 0 bases short and J 6 bases short, with 11 bases between. This CDR3 is built from 13 residues. From germline, CDR1 is GTSNPN and CDR2 SVGIG (reference sequence). This CDR3 reads CAWSVPTKDGYTF. In DNA form, the CDR3 reads TGTGCCTGGAGTGTACCGACAAAGGATGGCTACACCTTC.

The CDR3 sequence is CASSSGQSYEQYF. The CDR3 region has the DNA TGTGCCAGCAGCTCCGGACAGTCCTACGAGCAGTACTTC. The chain combines TRBV5-6 with TRBJ2-7; D is perhaps TRBD1 (6 bases). The CDR3 extends over 13 amino acids. Germline V gives CDR1 SGHDT, CDR2 YYEEEE. Deletions cut 3 bases from V and 1 base from J, with 8 bases between.